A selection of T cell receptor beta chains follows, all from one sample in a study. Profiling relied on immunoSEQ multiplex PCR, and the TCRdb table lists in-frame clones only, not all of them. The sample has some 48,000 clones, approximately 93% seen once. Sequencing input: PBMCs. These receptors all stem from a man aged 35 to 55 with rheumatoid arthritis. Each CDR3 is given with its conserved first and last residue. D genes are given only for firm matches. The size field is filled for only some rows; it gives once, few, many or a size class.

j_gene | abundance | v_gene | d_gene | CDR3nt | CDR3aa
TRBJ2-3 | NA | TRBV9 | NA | TGTGCCAGCAGCGTAGAGCTTATGGGACCGTCGATCACAGATACGCAGTATTTT | CASSVELMGPSITDTQYF
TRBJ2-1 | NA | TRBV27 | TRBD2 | TGTGCCAGCAGTTTATCCGGTCTAGCGGGGGGCCACTCCTACAATGAGCAGTTCTTC | CASSLSGLAGGHSYNEQFF
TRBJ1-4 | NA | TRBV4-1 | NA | TGCGCCAGCAGCCAAGTCTTTCCCCCGCAGGCAACTAATGAAAAACTGTTTTTT | CASSQVFPPQATNEKLFF
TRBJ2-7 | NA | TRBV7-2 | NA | TGTGCCAGCAGCTTAGTAGCAACCTACGAGCAGTACTTC | CASSLVATYEQYF
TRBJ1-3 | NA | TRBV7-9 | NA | TGTGCCAGCAGGGGGGGTGCCGGAAACACCATATATTTT | CASRGGAGNTIYF
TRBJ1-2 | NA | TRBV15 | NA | TGTGCCACCAGCAGAGGGGCAGGAGGCTACACCTTC | CATSRGAGGYTF
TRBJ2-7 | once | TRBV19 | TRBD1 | TGTGCCAGTAGTGTAACAGGGGTCTACGAGCAGTACTTC | CASSVTGVYEQYF
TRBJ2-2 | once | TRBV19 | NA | TGTGCCAGTAGTATAGCGCGCGGCACCGGGGAGCTGTTTTTT | CASSIARGTGELFF
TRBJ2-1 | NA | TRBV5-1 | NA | TGCGCCAGCAGCTTGGGAAGGACTAACAATGAGCAGTTCTTC | CASSLGRTNNEQFF
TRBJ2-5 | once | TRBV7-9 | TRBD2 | TGTGCCAGCAGCCAAGGGCGGGAGGGCCCTTGGGAGACCCAGTACTTC | CASSQGREGPWETQYF
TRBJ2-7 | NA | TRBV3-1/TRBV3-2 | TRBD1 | TGTGCCAGCAGCCAGGACAGGCGGAGCTCCTACGAGCAGTACTTC | CASSQDRRSSYEQYF
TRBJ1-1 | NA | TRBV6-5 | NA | TGTGCCAGCAGTCCTGCACTGGGAGGGAACACTGAAGCTTTCTTT | CASSPALGGNTEAFF
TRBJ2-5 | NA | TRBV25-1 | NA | TGTGCCAGCAGTGAAACGGGCAGGGGTTCCTACCAAGAGACCCAGTACTTC | CASSETGRGSYQETQYF
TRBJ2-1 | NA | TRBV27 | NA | TGTGCCAGCAGTTTGCGGGTGTCCGGGAGAGCCAATGAGCAGTTCTTC | CASSLRVSGRANEQFF
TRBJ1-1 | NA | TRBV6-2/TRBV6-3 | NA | TGTGCCAGCAGTTCCATGGACCCGGGGGCTTTCTTT | CASSSMDPGAFF
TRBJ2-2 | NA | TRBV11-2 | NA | TGTGCCAGCAGCTTAGAAGGAGGGGAGCTGTTTTTT | CASSLEGGELFF
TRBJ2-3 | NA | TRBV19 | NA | TGTGCCAGTAGCATAACAGATACGCAGTATTTT | CASSITDTQYF
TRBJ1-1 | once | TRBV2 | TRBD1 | TGTGCCAGAAAAACGGACAGGAGGAACACTGAAGCTTTCTTT | CARKTDRRNTEAFF
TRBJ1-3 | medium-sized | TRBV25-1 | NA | TGTGCCAGCAGTGAGGGCAACTCTGGAAACACCATATATTTT | CASSEGNSGNTIYF
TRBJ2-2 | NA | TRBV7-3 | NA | TGTGCCAGCAGCTTAGGCCCCGGGGCCGGGGAGCTGTTTTTT | CASSLGPGAGELFF
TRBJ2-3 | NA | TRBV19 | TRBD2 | TGTGCCAGTTCCCAGACTAGCTGGATCGATACGCAGTATTTT | CASSQTSWIDTQYF
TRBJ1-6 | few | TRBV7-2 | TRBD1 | TGTGCCAGCAGCCCCAGGACAGGGAGGAATTCACCCCTCCACTTT | CASSPRTGRNSPLHF
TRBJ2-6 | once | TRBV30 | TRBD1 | TGTGCCTGCCGGGACAGGGCCTTCTTGGTCCTGACTTTC | CACRDRAFLVLTF
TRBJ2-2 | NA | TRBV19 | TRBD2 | TGTGCCAGTCACCGACTAGCGGGACCCACCGGGGAGCTGTTTTTT | CASHRLAGPTGELFF
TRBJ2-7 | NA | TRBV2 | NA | TGTGCCAGCAGTGTGGTTAGGTCCGAGCAGTACTTC | CASSVVRSEQYF
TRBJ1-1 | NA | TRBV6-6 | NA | TGTGCCAGCACCCAAAGGGGGGGGACTGAAGCTTTCTTT | CASTQRGGTEAFF
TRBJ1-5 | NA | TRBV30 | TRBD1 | TGTGCCTGGAGTACAGGGGGCTGGAATCAGCCCCAGCATTTT | CAWSTGGWNQPQHF
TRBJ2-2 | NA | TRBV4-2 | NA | TGTGCCAGCAGCCAAGATCTACCGGGAGCCGTGAACACCGGGGAGCTGTTTTTT | CASSQDLPGAVNTGELFF
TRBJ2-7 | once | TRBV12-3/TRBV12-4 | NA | TGTGCCAGCAACCCGGGACTCGCTTACGAGCAGTACTTC | CASNPGLAYEQYF
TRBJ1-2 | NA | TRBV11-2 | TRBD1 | TGTGCCAGCAGCCCCAGACAGGGGGCACACTATGGCTACACCTTC | CASSPRQGAHYGYTF
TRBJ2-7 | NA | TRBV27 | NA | TGTGCCAGTCTTGGACAGCCCCACGAGCAGTACTTC | CASLGQPHEQYF
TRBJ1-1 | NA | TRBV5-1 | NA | TGCGCCAGCAGCTTGTCTTGGGTTGCCGCCACTGAAGCTTTCTTT | CASSLSWVAATEAFF
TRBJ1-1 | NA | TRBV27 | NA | TGTGCCAGCAGCCCTACAGCGAACACTGAAGCTTTCTTT | CASSPTANTEAFF
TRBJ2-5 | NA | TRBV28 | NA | TGTGCCAGCAGTTCACTTTCGGGGCTCCTCCAAGAGACCCAGTACTTC | CASSSLSGLLQETQYF
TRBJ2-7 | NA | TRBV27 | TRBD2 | TGTGCCAGCAGCCCTAGCGGGTACGCGGGGACCTCCTACGAGCAGTACTTC | CASSPSGYAGTSYEQYF
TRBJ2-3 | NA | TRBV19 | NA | TGTGCCAGTAAAGACCGGGCCGCTGGTAGCACAGATACGCAGTATTTT | CASKDRAAGSTDTQYF
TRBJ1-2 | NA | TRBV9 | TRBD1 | TGTGCCAGCAGCGTAGTTCCAGGGGGCGGATATGGCTACACCTTC | CASSVVPGGGYGYTF
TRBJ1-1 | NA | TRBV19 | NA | TGTGCCAGTAAGGGAGGGGCGGACACTGAAGCTTTCTTT | CASKGGADTEAFF
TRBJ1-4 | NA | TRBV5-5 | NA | TGTGCCAGCAGCTTGGCCGCAGGGCGAACTCAGGAAAAACTGTTTTTT | CASSLAAGRTQEKLFF
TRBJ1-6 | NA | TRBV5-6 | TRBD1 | TGTGCCAGCAGCTTGGCCGGGACAGGAAATTCACCCCTCCACTTT | CASSLAGTGNSPLHF
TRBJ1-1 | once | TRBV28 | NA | TGTGCCAGCAGGACGGTGACCAACACTGAAGCTTTCTTT | CASRTVTNTEAFF
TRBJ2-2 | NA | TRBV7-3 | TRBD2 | TGTGCCAGCAGCTTAGTAGCGGGAGCCAGGGAGCTGTTTTTT | CASSLVAGARELFF
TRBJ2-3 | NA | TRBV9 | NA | TGTGCCAGCAGCGCTGGACAGACTAGCACAGATACGCAGTATTTT | CASSAGQTSTDTQYF
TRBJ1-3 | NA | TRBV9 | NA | TGTGCCAGCAGCGTAGGTGTGGGCTCTGGAAACACCATATATTTT | CASSVGVGSGNTIYF
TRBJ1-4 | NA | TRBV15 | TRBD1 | TGTGCCACCGCAGGCCGGAGACAGGGGGTTGAAAAACTGTTTTTT | CATAGRRQGVEKLFF
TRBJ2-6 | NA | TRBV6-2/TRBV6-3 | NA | TGTGCCAGCAGTTACTCGGGCGACAGTCCGGGGGGGGCCAACGTCCTGACTTTC | CASSYSGDSPGGANVLTF
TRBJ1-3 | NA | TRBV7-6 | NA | TGTGCCAGCAGCTTAAGCAGGGCTGGAAACACCATATATTTT | CASSLSRAGNTIYF
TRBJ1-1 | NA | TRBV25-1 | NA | TGTGCCAGCTCAGCCCGGGGGGAGGGTGGAACTGAAGCTTTCTTT | CASSARGEGGTEAFF
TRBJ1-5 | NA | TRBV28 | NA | TGTGCCAGCAGTAGACAGGTTAGCAATCAGCCCCAGCATTTT | CASSRQVSNQPQHF
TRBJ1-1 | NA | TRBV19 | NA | TGTGCCAGTACCCCGACACGGGTGGACACTGAAGCTTTCTTT | CASTPTRVDTEAFF
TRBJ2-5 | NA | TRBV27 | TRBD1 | TGTGCCAGCAGTCTGACAGGGGGCCAAGAGACCCAGTACTTC | CASSLTGGQETQYF
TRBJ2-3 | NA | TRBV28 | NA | TGTGCCAGCAGGGACACCGGGCCCACAGATACGCAGTATTTT | CASRDTGPTDTQYF
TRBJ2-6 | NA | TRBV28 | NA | TGTGCCAGCAGTTTAACGGCAGAACCTGGGGCCAACGTCCTGACTTTC | CASSLTAEPGANVLTF
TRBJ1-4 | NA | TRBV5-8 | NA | TGTGCCAGCAACCTCGGGCCAGGGGAGGGTAATGAAAAACTGTTTTTT | CASNLGPGEGNEKLFF
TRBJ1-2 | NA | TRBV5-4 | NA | TGTGCCAGCAGCTTGCGCAGGGCAGACTATGGCTACACCTTC | CASSLRRADYGYTF